Below, 9 T cell receptor beta chains from the same sample are listed, as sequenced in a study of blood T cell repertoires in COVID-19. Generated by immunoSEQ multiplex PCR, the TCRdb table keeps only in-frame clones and is missing some. The sample consists of about 93,000 clones, roughly 90% of them appearing once. Source material: peripheral blood. The receptors stem from a human donor with active COVID-19. The donor label of this sample is uncertain.

A few counts support this clone. The chain couples TRBV7-9 to TRBJ1-1; no reliable D call. The germline V and J ends were trimmed by 6 bases and 4 bases, with 21 bases remaining between them. Germline V gene lookup returns CDR1 SEHNR and CDR2 FQNEAQ (reference sequence). This CDR3 comprises 16 residues. This CDR3 reads CASSNSRHALGTEAFF. The CDR3, as DNA: TGTGCCAGCAGTAACTCAAGACACGCCCTCGGCACTGAAGCTTTCTTT.

The gene calls are TRBV13 and TRBJ2-1; D might be TRBD2 (5 bases). The germline V and J ends were trimmed by 1 base and 5 bases, with 12 bases remaining between them. The CDR3 runs to 15 residues. Germline CDR1 PRHDT, CDR2 FYEKMQ (reference sequence). CDR3 loop: CASSLVGLKNNEQFF. CDR3 nucleotide sequence: TGTGCCAGCAGCTTAGTCGGACTCAAAAACAATGAGCAGTTCTTC.

The chain links TRBV19 to TRBJ2-1; 9 bases match TRBD2. This CDR3 has 14 residues. CDR1 and CDR2 (germline): LNHDA, SQIVND (reference sequence). The ends lost 8 bases at V and 5 bases at J; junction bases unmatched: 7. CDR3 nucleotides: TGTGCCAGTGGTTGGCGGGGGGGCCACAATGAGCAGTTCTTC. Translated, it gives CASGWRGGHNEQFF. The variable domain in full, with the rest retrieved from reference TRBV19 and TRBJ2-1, is DGGITQSPKYLFRKEGQNVTLSCEQNLNHDAMYWYRQDPGQGLRLIYYSQIVNDFQKGDIAEGYSVSREKKESFPLTVTSAQKNPTAFYLCASGWRGGHNEQFFGPGTRLTVL.

The chain combines TRBV2 with TRBJ1-5, with a weak D call TRBD1 (5 bases). This CDR3 spans 14 amino acids. Germline CDR1 is SNHLY and CDR2 is FYNNEI. V shed 2 bases and J shed 1 base, with 6 bases lying between them. CDR3: CASSEKGSNQPQHF. The CDR3 nucleotides are TGTGCCAGCAGTGAAAAGGGGAGCAATCAGCCCCAGCATTTT. The full variable domain, its missing parts supplied by reference TRBV2 and TRBJ1-5, is EPEVTQTPSHQVTQMGQEVILRCVPISNHLYFYWYRQILGQKVEFLVSFYNNEISEKSEIFDDQFSVERPDGSNFTLKIRSTKLEDSAMYFCASSEKGSNQPQHFGDGTRLSIL.

This clone is a singleton in its sample. The chain has TRBV10-2 and TRBJ2-5, with 8 positions matching TRBD1. Unmatched junction bases numbered 6, after V lost 3 bases and J lost 3 bases. CDR1 WSHSY and CDR2 SAAADI come from the germline V gene. This CDR3 contains 15 residues. The CDR3: CASSDRDRFEETQYF. CDR3 coding DNA: TGCGCCAGCAGTGATAGGGACAGGTTCGAAGAGACCCAGTACTTC.

This chain links TRBV9 with TRBJ2-1; D remains ambiguous. Germline V gene lookup returns CDR1 SGDLS and CDR2 YYNGEE. V was trimmed by 3 bases and J by 0 bases, leaving 7 bases between them. CDR3 length: 14 residues. The CDR3 nucleotides are TGTGCCAGCAGCGATACAAGCTCCTACAATGAGCAGTTCTTC. Encoded protein: CASSDTSSYNEQFF.

The chain combines TRBV6-2 or TRBV6-3 with TRBJ2-3; unclear D gene. The CDR3 extends over 13 amino acids. Trimming pared 6 bases from V and 9 bases from J, leaving 16 bases between. Germline V gene data show CDR1 as MNHEY and CDR2 as SVGEGT. CDR3 DNA: TGTGCCAGCAGCAGTCGAGCCATCGGGACGCAGTATTTT. This translates into CASSSRAIGTQYF.

This clone was detected only once. This sequence joins TRBV9 and TRBJ2-7; 14 positions match TRBD2. The CDR3 has 17 residues. Germline CDR1 and CDR2: SGDLS and YYNGEE. With 4 bases clipped from V and 4 bases from J, the junction kept 10 bases outside the gene matches. In DNA form, the CDR3 reads TGTGCCAGCAGCTCGGGACTAGCGGGGGTCACCGAATACGAGCAGTACTTC. As protein: CASSSGLAGVTEYEQYF.

The chain's CDR3 is CASSALGVADARVHEQFF. Written as DNA, the CDR3 is TGTGCCAGCAGCGCCCTAGGGGTTGCGGACGCCAGGGTTCATGAGCAGTTCTTC. V usage is TRBV28 and J usage is TRBJ2-1; possibly TRBD1 for D (5 bases). Trimming shortened V by 6 bases and J by 8 bases, and 29 bases separated the two germline ends. The germline V gene encodes CDR1 MDHEN and CDR2 SYDVKM. CDR3 length equals 18 residues. The full variable domain, its missing parts supplied by reference TRBV28 and TRBJ2-1, is DVKVTQSSRYLVKRTGEKVFLECVQDMDHENMFWYRQDPGLGLRLIYFSYDVKMKEKGDIPEGYSVSREKKERFSLILESASTNQTSMYLCASSALGVADARVHEQFFGPGTRLTVL.